Reported below is one T cell receptor beta chain. Antigen: not known. Germline values: CDR1 SGHRS, CDR2 YFSETQ. With 2 bases clipped from V and 4 bases from J, the junction kept 14 bases outside the gene matches. The CDR3 is 18 amino acids. Random hexamers served to reverse transcribe roughly 0.5 to 1 ug RNA. Amplification of TCR beta CDR3 across 54 Vbeta and 13 Jbeta was performed with immunoSEQ multiplex PCR. One entry per CDR3 protein results from TCRdb running MiXCR on the immunoSEQ multiplex PCR reads. Of a few hundred thousand distinct CDR3 sequences listed, just under 95% are singletons. Isolation of CD8+ and CD4+ T cells was performed negatively, whereas enrichment of TEMRA cells was done by FACS. The data stem from a study of CD8 T cells in Susac syndrome. Study-level points and caveats: By the study's own acknowledgment, its TCR sequencing and HLA analysis included relatively few individuals.

The gene calls are TRBV5-1 and TRBJ2-3; 9 bases line up with TRBD1. The sample taken for sequencing was CD4+ T cells from PBMCs. The TCR sequence derives from a human donor with multiple sclerosis. The CDR3 bases are TGCGCCAGCAGCTTTGGACAGGGGCCCTCTTCGCCAGCAGATACGCAGTATTTT. This gives the protein CASSFGQGPSSPADTQYF.